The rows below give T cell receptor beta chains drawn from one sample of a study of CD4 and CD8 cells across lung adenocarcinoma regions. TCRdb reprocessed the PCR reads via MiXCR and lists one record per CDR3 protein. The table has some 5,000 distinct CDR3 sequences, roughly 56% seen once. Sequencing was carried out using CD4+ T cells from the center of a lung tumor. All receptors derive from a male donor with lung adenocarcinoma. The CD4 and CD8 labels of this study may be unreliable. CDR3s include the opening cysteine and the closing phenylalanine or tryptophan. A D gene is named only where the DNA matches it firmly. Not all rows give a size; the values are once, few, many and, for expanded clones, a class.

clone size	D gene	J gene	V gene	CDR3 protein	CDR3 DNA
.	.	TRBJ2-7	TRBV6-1	CASSEARWGAETLYF	TGTGCCAGCAGTGAAGCGCGGTGGGGAGCCGAGACCCTGTACTTC
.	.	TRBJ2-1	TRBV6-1	CASSQSGNEQFF	TGTGCCAGCAGTCAGAGTGGGAATGAGCAGTTCTTC
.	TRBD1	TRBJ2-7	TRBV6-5	CASSYSGTGPYEQYF	TGTGCCAGCAGTTACTCCGGGACAGGGCCCTACGAGCAGTACTTC
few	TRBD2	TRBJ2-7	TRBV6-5	CASSYRGLAARDEQYF	TGTGCCAGCAGTTACCGGGGACTAGCGGCTCGGGACGAGCAGTACTTC
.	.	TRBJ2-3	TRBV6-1	CASIQAENTGAQYF	TGTGCCAGCATTCAGGCTGAGAACACCGGGGCGCAGTATTTT
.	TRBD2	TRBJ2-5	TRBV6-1	CASSEAGLGGQETQYF	TGTGCCAGCAGTGAAGCGGGACTAGGGGGGCAAGAGACCCAGTACTTC
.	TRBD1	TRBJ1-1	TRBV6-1	CASSGTGVFTEAFF	TGTGCCAGCAGTGGGACAGGGGTTTTCACTGAAGCTTTCTTT
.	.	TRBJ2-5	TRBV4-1	CASSQGTNQETQYF	TGCGCCAGCAGCCAAGGGACAAACCAAGAGACCCAGTACTTC
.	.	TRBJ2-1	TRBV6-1	CASSRQWSEQFF	TGTGCCAGCAGCAGGCAGTGGAGCGAGCAGTTCTTC
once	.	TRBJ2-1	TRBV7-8	CASSSRQGNGMEDEQFF	TGTGCCAGCAGCTCCCGCCAGGGGAATGGGATGGAGGATGAGCAGTTCTTC
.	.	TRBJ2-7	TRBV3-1	CASSSRSMGEQYF	TGTGCCAGCAGCTCAAGATCTATGGGCGAGCAGTACTTC
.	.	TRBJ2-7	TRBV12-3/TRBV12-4	CASSSLGQSYEQYF	TGTGCCAGCAGTTCCCTCGGACAGTCCTACGAGCAGTACTTC
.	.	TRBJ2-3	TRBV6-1	CASIGGRGTETQYF	TGTGCCAGCATCGGGGGCCGGGGGACAGAGACGCAGTATTTC
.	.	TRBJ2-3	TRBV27	CASSLAHTNMQYF	TGTGCCAGCAGTTTAGCCCACACAAATATGCAGTACTTT
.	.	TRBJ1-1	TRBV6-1	CASERGFDTEAFF	TGTGCCAGCGAGCGCGGTTTTGACACTGAAGCTTTCTTT
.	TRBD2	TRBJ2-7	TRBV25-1	CASSESGRGGRDGETQYF	TGTGCCAGCAGTGAATCGGGCCGGGGGGGCCGTGATGGGGAGACGCAGTACTTC
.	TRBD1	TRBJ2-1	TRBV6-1	CASSTGTVLSHEQFF	TGTGCCAGCAGCACCGGGACAGTTTTATCCCATGAGCAGTTCTTC
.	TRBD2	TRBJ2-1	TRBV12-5	CASGPPRAGGRNEQFF	TGTGCTAGTGGTCCGCCCCGGGCGGGAGGAAGGAATGAGCAGTTCTTC
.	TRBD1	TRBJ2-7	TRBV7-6	CASSLGGTAYEQYF	TGTGCCAGCAGCTTAGGGGGGACAGCCTACGAGCAGTACTTC
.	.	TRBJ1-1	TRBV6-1	CASSGVDTEAFF	TGTGCCAGCAGTGGGGTAGACACTGAAGCTTTCTTT
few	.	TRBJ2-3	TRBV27	CASSFSGTLNTDTQYF	TGTGCCAGCAGTTTTAGCGGTACCCTAAACACAGATACGCAGTATTTT
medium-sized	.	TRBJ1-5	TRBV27	CASAREAGQPQHF	TGTGCCAGCGCCCGGGAAGCAGGCCAGCCCCAGCATTTT
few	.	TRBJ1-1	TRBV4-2	CASSQGVMNTEAFF	TGTGCCAGCAGCCAAGGGGTCATGAACACTGAAGCTTTCTTT
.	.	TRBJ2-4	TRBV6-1	CASSAPLGGRAKNIQYF	TGTGCCAGCAGTGCGCCGCTTGGCGGCAGAGCCAAAAACATTCAGTACTTC
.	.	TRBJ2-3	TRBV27	CASSLWGRSADTQYF	TGTGCCAGCAGTTTATGGGGGAGGAGCGCAGATACGCAGTATTTT
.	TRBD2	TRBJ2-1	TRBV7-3	CASSLIAGGQSEQFF	TGTGCCAGCAGCTTAATAGCGGGGGGGCAGAGTGAGCAGTTCTTC
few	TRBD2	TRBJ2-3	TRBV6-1	CAGSGEGGPDTQYF	TGTGCCGGCAGTGGGGAGGGTGGCCCAGATACGCAGTATTTC
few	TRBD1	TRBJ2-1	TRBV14	CASSPGQGLLNEQFF	TGTGCCAGCAGCCCGGGACAGGGTCTTTTGAATGAGCAGTTCTTC
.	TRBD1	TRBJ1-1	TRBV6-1	CATLDRAGTEAFF	TGTGCCACCCTGGACAGGGCCGGCACTGAAGCTTTCTTT
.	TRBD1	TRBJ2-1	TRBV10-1	CASSESNRGGELFF	TGCGCCAGCAGTGAGTCGAACAGGGGCGGTGAGCTGTTCTTT
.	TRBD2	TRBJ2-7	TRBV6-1	CASSEREGLGAYEQYF	TGTGCCAGCTCGGAGCGGGAGGGCCTTGGTGCCTACGAGCAGTACTTC
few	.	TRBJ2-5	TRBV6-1	CASTRSLGHQETQYF	TGTGCCAGCACCAGATCATTAGGGCACCAAGAGACCCAGTACTTC
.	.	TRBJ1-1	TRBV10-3	CANSAGLSRNTEAFF	TGTGCCAACAGTGCGGGACTCAGCAGGAACACTGAAGCTTTCTTT
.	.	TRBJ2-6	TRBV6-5	CASSYWWDTIPGANVLTF	TGTGCCAGCAGTTATTGGTGGGACACCATTCCTGGGGCCAACGTCCTGACTTTC
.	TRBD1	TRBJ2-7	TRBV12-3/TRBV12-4	CASSPTGDRGREQYF	TGTGCCAGCAGCCCCACCGGGGACAGGGGGCGGGAGCAGTACTTC
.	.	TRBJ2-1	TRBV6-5	CASSNSVTGEQFF	TGTGCCAGCAGTAACTCGGTGACGGGCGAGCAGTTCTTC
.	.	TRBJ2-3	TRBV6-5	CASSSIAATSTDTQYF	TGTGCCAGCAGTTCTATAGCGGCCACTAGCACAGATACGCAGTATTTT
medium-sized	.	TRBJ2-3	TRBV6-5	CASSYGGSRITQYF	TGTGCCAGCAGTTACGGTGGGAGTCGGATTACGCAGTATTTT
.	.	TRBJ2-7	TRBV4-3	CASRSGMCATDTQYF	TGCGCCAGCAGGTCGGGGATGTGCGCCACAGACACGCAGTACTTC
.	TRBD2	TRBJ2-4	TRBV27	CASSLWGRAKDMQYF	TGTGCCAGCAGTTTATGGGGGAGGGCCAAAGATATGCAGTACTTC
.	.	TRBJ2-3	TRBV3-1	CASSSDSDTQYF	TGTGCCAGCAGCTCGGACAGCGATACGCAGTATTTT
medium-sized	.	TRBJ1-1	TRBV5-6	CASSLGQAITEAFF	TGTGCCAGCAGCTTGGGACAGGCGATCACTGAAGCTTTCTTT
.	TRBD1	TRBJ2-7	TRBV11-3	CASSPTGAYEQYF	TGTGCCAGCAGCCCAACAGGGGCCTACGAGCAGTACTTC
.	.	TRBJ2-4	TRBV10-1	CASSPGLGAKNIQYF	TGCGCCAGCAGCCCGGGGCTAGGAGCCAAAAACATTCAGTACTTC
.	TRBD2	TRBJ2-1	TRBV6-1	CASSEFGMRSGGLSSYNEQFF	TGTGCCAGCAGTGAATTCGGTATGAGAAGCGGGGGCTTGAGCTCCTACAATGAGCAGTTCTTC
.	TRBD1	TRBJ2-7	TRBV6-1	CASRGTGLYEQYF	TGTGCCAGCAGGGGGACAGGGCTCTACGAGCAGTACTTC
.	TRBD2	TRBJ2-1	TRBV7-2	CASSRVLRGLAGHNEQFF	TGTGCCAGCAGCCGTGTTCTCCGCGGACTAGCGGGGCACAATGAGCAGTTCTTC
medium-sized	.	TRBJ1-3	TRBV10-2	CASSEFSSISGNTIYF	TGCGCCAGCAGTGAATTTAGCAGTATCTCTGGAAACACCATATATTTT
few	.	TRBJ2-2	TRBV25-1	CASSESRTGELFF	TGTGCCAGCAGTGAATCTAGAACCGGGGAGCTGTTTTTT
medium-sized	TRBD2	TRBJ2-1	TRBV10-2	CASLGTSGRFNEQFF	TGCGCCAGCTTAGGGACTAGCGGGAGATTCAATGAGCAGTTCTTC
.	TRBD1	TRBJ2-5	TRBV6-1	CASSTRDRGYVRETQYF	TGTGCCAGCAGCACCCGGGACAGGGGATATGTCAGAGAGACCCAGTACTTC